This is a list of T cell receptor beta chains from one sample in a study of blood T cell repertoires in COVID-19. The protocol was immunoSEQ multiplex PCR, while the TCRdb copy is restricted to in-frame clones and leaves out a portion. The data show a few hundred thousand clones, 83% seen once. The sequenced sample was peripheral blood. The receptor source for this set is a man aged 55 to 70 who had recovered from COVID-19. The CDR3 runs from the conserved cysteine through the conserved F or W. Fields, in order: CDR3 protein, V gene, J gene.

CDR3aa: CASSLVPLAGGLSTDTQYF
v_gene: TRBV7-2
j_gene: TRBJ2-3

CDR3aa: CASSPLAGGLNEQFF
v_gene: TRBV6-4
j_gene: TRBJ2-1

CDR3aa: CASSSYRGTSRANYGYTF
v_gene: TRBV7-6
j_gene: TRBJ1-2

CDR3aa: CASSSLDSLSGANVLTF
v_gene: TRBV5-1
j_gene: TRBJ2-6

CDR3aa: CASSLGRGQPQHF
v_gene: TRBV6-6
j_gene: TRBJ1-5

CDR3aa: CASSPGTSVLYEQYF
v_gene: TRBV6-6
j_gene: TRBJ2-7

CDR3aa: CASSQVEDTQYF
v_gene: TRBV3-1/TRBV3-2
j_gene: TRBJ2-3

CDR3aa: CASSRRTGAVQYF
v_gene: TRBV12-3/TRBV12-4
j_gene: TRBJ2-4

CDR3aa: CSVDSSGRIGSYNEQFF
v_gene: TRBV29-1
j_gene: TRBJ2-1

CDR3aa: CASSSGQGLSEAFF
v_gene: TRBV7-3
j_gene: TRBJ1-1

CDR3aa: CAISDPGTSSYEQYF
v_gene: TRBV10-3
j_gene: TRBJ2-7

CDR3aa: CASSLGTVSYEQYF
v_gene: TRBV5-1
j_gene: TRBJ2-7

CDR3aa: CASSPLPLAGANTEAFF
v_gene: TRBV18
j_gene: TRBJ1-1

CDR3aa: CSASEAISNQPQHF
v_gene: TRBV20-1
j_gene: TRBJ1-5

CDR3aa: CASSSAGTGFSYEQYF
v_gene: TRBV27
j_gene: TRBJ2-7

CDR3aa: CASSRNGRSYEQYF
v_gene: TRBV3-1/TRBV3-2
j_gene: TRBJ2-7

CDR3aa: CAPHQGGSSPLHF
v_gene: TRBV19
j_gene: TRBJ1-6

CDR3aa: CASSEALRSGYNEQFF
v_gene: TRBV6-1
j_gene: TRBJ2-1

CDR3aa: CASREGQDPYEQYF
v_gene: TRBV27
j_gene: TRBJ2-7

CDR3aa: CAGRTGNQPQHF
v_gene: TRBV5-8
j_gene: TRBJ1-5

CDR3aa: CASSVNSGRSTDTQYF
v_gene: TRBV9
j_gene: TRBJ2-3

CDR3aa: CASSSRDSPEAFF
v_gene: TRBV11-3
j_gene: TRBJ1-1

CDR3aa: CASSEAFGHGRAAKNIQYF
v_gene: TRBV6-1
j_gene: TRBJ2-4

CDR3aa: CASSSGTGGETQYF
v_gene: TRBV7-9
j_gene: TRBJ2-5

CDR3aa: CASSYSGQGVNEQYF
v_gene: TRBV6-5
j_gene: TRBJ2-7

CDR3aa: CAISDLRDTQYF
v_gene: TRBV10-3
j_gene: TRBJ2-3

CDR3aa: CAKLKGGNSGRAQQFF
v_gene: TRBV2
j_gene: TRBJ2-1

CDR3aa: CASSYKGSGSGIKETQYF
v_gene: TRBV27
j_gene: TRBJ2-5

CDR3aa: CATSRSPRDEQYF
v_gene: TRBV15
j_gene: TRBJ2-7

CDR3aa: CASSPQASSGANVLTF
v_gene: TRBV28
j_gene: TRBJ2-6

CDR3aa: CASSQAGTGNSPLHF
v_gene: TRBV3-1/TRBV3-2
j_gene: TRBJ1-6

CDR3aa: CASSFGTGGYNEQFF
v_gene: TRBV5-1
j_gene: TRBJ2-1

CDR3aa: CASSLNPGGAFF
v_gene: TRBV7-2
j_gene: TRBJ1-1

CDR3aa: CASSYRGLGGYTF
v_gene: TRBV12-3/TRBV12-4
j_gene: TRBJ1-2

CDR3aa: CASSLMGQSSYEQYF
v_gene: TRBV7-2
j_gene: TRBJ2-7

CDR3aa: CASSPPGQPYEQYF
v_gene: TRBV18
j_gene: TRBJ2-7

CDR3aa: CASSWGGTGSSYEQYF
v_gene: TRBV5-4
j_gene: TRBJ2-7

CDR3aa: CASSEGGVLNEQFF
v_gene: TRBV6-1
j_gene: TRBJ2-1

CDR3aa: CASTRTSGSIDEQFF
v_gene: TRBV6-5
j_gene: TRBJ2-1

CDR3aa: CASSSRGRGNAIYF
v_gene: TRBV5-4
j_gene: TRBJ1-3

CDR3aa: CASSPQWGGLNEQFF
v_gene: TRBV4-2
j_gene: TRBJ2-1